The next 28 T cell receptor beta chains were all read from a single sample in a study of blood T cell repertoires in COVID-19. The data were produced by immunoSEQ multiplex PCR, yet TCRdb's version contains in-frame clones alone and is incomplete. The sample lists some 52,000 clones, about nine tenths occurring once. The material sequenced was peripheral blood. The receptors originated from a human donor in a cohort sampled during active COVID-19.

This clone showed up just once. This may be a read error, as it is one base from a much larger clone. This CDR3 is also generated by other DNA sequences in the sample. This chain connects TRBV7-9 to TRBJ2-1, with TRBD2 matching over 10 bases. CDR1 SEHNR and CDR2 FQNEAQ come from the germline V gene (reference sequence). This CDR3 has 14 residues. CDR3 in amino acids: CASRKAGGPGEQFF. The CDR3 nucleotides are TGCGCCAGCAGAAAAGCGGGGGGGCCGGGTGAGCAGTTCTTC.

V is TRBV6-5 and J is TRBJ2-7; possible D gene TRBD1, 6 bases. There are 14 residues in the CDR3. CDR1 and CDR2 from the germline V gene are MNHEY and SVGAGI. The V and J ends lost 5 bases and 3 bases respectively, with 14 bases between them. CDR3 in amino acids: CASSQGFGGYEQYF. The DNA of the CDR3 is TGTGCCAGCAGTCAGGGGTTTGGAGGCTACGAGCAGTACTTC.

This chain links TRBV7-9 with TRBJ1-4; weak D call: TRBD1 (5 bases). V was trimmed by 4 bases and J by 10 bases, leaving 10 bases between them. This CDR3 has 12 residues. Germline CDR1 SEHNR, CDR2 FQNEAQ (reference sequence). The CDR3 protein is CASSSTGGKLFF. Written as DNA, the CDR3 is TGTGCCAGCAGCTCAACGGGGGGAAAACTGTTTTTT.

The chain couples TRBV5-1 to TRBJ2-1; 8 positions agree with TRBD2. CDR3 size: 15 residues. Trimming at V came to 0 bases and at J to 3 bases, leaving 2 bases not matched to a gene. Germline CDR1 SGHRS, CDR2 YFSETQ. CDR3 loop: CASSLEGLDYNEQFF. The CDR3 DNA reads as TGCGCCAGCAGCTTGGAGGGACTAGACTACAATGAGCAGTTCTTC. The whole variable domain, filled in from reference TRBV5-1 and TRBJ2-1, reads KAGVTQTPRYLIKTRGQQVTLSCSPISGHRSVSWYQQTPGQGLQFLFEYFSETQRNKGNFPGRFSGRQFSNSRSEMNVSTLELGDSALYLCASSLEGLDYNEQFFGPGTRLTVL.

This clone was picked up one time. The chain's CDR3 is CASSLRGQGYAEQYF. CDR3 DNA: TGTGCCAGCAGCTTAAGGGGACAGGGTTACGCCGAGCAGTACTTC. The chain recombines TRBV7-9 with TRBJ2-7, with TRBD1 identical over 9 bases. Germline CDR1 SEHNR, CDR2 FQNEAQ (reference sequence). V trimming: 2 bases; J trimming: 6 bases; junction bases outside the gene matches: 8. This CDR3 has 15 residues.

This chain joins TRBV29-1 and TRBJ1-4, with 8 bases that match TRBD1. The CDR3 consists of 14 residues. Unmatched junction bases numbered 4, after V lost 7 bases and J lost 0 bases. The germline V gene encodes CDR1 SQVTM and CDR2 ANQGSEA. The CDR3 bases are TGCAGCGCCCGACAGGGGACAACTAATGAAAAACTGTTTTTT. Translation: CSARQGTTNEKLFF.

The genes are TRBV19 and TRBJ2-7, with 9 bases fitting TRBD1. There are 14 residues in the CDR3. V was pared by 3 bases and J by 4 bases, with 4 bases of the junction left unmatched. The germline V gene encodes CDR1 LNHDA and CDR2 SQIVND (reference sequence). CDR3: CASSIRGQGYEQYF. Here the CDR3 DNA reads TGTGCCAGTAGTATCAGGGGACAGGGTTACGAGCAGTACTTC.

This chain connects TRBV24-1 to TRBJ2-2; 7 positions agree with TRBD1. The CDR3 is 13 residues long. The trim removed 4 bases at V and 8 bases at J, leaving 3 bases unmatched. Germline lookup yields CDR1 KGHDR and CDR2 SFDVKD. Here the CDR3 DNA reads TGTGCCACCAGTGAGGGACAGCCAGGGGAGCTGTTTTTT. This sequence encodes CATSEGQPGELFF.

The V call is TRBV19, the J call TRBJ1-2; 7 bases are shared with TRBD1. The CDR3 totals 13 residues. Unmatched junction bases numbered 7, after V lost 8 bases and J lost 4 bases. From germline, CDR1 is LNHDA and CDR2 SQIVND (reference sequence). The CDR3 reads CASGRGSLYGYTF. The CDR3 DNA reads TGTGCCAGTGGCAGGGGGTCCCTCTATGGCTACACCTTC.

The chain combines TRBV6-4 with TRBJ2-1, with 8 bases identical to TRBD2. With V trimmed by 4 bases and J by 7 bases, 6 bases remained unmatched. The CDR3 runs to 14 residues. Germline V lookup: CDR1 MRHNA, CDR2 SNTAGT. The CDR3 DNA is TGTGCCAGCAGTGTTCAGCGGGAGAGTAATGAGCAGTTCTTC. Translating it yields CASSVQRESNEQFF.

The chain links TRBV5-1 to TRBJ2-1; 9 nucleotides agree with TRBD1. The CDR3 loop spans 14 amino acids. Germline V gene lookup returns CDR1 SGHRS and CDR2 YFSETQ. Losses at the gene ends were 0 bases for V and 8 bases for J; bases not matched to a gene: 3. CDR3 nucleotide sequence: TGCGCCAGCAGCTTGGGGGACAGGGTCGATGAGCAGTTCTTC. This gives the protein CASSLGDRVDEQFF.

CDR3: CASSLVGQGNEQYF. The CDR3 DNA reads TGCGCCAGCAGCTTGGTAGGACAGGGGAACGAGCAGTACTTC. The chain employs TRBV5-1 and TRBJ2-7, with 9 nucleotides matching TRBD1. The CDR3 covers 14 residues. V gave up 0 bases and J gave up 5 bases; unmatched junction bases: 3. Per germline, CDR1 SGHRS and CDR2 YFSETQ.

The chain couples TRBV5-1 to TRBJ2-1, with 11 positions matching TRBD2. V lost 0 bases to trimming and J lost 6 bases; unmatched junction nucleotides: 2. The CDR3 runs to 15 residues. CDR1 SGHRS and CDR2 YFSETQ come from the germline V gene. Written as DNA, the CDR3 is TGCGCCAGCAGCTTGGTTAGCGGGGGGGGCAATGAGCAGTTCTTC. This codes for CASSLVSGGGNEQFF. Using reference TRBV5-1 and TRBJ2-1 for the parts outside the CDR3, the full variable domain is KAGVTQTPRYLIKTRGQQVTLSCSPISGHRSVSWYQQTPGQGLQFLFEYFSETQRNKGNFPGRFSGRQFSNSRSEMNVSTLELGDSALYLCASSLVSGGGNEQFFGPGTRLTVL.

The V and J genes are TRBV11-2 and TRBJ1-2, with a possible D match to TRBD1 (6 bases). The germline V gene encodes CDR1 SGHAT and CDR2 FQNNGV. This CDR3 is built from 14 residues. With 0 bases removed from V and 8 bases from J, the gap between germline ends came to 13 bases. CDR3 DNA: TGTGCCAGCAGCTTAGATCGGACAGCGGAAGGCTACACCTTC. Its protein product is CASSLDRTAEGYTF.

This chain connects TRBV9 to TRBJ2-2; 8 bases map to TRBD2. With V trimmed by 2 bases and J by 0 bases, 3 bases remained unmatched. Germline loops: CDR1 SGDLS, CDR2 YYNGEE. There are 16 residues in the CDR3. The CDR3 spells CASSVASGSNTGELFF. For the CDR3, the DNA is TGTGCCAGCAGCGTTGCTAGCGGGTCGAACACCGGGGAGCTGTTTTTT.

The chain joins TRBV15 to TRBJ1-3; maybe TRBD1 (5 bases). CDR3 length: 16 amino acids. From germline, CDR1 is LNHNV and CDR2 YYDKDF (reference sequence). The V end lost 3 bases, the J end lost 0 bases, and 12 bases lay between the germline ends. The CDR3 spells CATSRDIPSSGNTIYF. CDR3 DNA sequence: TGTGCCACCAGCAGGGACATCCCGAGCTCTGGAAACACCATATATTTT.

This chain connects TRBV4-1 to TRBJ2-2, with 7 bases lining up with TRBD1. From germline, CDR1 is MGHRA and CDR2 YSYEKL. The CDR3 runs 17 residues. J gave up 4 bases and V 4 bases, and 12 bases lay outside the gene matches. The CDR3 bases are TGCGCCAGCAGCCCAAGGCCGGAGGCAGGGGGCACCGGGGAGCTGTTTTTT. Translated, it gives CASSPRPEAGGTGELFF.

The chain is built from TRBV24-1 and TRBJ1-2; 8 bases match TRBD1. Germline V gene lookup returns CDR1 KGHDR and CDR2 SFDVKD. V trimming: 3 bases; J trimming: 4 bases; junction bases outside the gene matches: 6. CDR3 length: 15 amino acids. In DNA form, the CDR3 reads TGTGCCACCAGTGATGGTGCAGGGGGCGGCTATGGCTACACCTTC. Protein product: CATSDGAGGGYGYTF.

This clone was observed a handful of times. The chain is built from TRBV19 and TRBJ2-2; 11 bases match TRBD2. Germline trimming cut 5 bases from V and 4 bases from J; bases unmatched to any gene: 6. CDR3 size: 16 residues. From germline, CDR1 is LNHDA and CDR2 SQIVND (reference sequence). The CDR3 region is CASSPTSGNGTGELFF. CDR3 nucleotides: TGTGCCAGTAGTCCGACTAGCGGGAATGGCACCGGGGAGCTGTTTTTT.

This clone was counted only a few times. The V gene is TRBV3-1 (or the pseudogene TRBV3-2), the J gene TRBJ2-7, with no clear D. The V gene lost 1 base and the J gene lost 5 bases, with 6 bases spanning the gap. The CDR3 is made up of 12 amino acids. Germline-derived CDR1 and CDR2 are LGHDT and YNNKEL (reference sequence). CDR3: CASSQAMHEQYF. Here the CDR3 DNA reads TGTGCCAGCAGCCAAGCTATGCACGAGCAGTACTTC.

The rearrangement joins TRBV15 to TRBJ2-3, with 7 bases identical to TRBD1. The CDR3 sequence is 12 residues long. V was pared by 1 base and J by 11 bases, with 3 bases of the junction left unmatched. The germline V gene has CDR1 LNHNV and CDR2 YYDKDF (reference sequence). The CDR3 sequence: CATSRGQGRQYF. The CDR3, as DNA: TGTGCCACCAGCAGAGGACAGGGAAGGCAGTATTTT.

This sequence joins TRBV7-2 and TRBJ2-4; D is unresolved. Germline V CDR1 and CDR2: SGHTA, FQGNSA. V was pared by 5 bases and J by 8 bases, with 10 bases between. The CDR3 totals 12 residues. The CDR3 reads CASSPQQHIQYF. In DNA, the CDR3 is TGTGCCAGCAGCCCACAACAACACATTCAGTACTTC.

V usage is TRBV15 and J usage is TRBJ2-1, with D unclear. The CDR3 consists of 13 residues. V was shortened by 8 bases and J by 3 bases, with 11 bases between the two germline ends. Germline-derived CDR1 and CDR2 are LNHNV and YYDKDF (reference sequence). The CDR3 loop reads CATGPGFYNEQFF. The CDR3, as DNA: TGTGCCACCGGGCCAGGATTCTACAATGAGCAGTTCTTC. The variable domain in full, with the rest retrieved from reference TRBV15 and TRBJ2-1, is DAMVIQNPRYQVTQFGKPVTLSCSQTLNHNVMYWYQQKSSQAPKLLFHYYDKDFNNEADTPDNFQSRRPNTSFCFLDIRSPGLGDTAMYLCATGPGFYNEQFFGPGTRLTVL.

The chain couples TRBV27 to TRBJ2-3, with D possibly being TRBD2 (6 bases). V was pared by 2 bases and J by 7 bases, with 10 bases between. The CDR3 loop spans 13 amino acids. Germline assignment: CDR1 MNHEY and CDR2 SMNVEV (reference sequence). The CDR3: CASSLGGANTQYF. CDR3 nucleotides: TGTGCCAGCAGTTTAGGAGGGGCGAATACGCAGTATTTT.

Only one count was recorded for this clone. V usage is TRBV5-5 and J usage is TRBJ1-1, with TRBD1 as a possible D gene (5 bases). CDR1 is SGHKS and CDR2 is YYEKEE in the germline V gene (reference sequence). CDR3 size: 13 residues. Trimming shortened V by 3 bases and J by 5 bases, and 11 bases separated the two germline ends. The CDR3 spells CASSSTGGTEAFF. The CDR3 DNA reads TGTGCCAGCAGCTCGACGGGGGGGACTGAAGCTTTCTTT.

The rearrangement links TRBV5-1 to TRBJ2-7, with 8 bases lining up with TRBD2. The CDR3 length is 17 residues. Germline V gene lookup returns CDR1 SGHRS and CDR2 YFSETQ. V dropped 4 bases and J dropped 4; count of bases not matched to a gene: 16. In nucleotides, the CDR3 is TGCGCCAGCAGCCGGCCTGGGAGCAGCGGGAGTAAGTACGAGCAGTACTTC. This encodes CASSRPGSSGSKYEQYF.

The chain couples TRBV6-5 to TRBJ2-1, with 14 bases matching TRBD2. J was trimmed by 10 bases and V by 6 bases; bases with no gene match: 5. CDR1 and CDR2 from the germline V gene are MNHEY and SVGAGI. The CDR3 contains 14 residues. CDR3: CASRGTSGGLEQFF. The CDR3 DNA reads TGTGCCAGCAGGGGGACTAGCGGGGGCCTGGAGCAGTTCTTC.

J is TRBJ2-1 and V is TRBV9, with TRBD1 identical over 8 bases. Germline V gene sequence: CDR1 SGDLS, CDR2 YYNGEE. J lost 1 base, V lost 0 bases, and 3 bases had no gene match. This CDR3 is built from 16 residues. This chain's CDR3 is CASSVAQGASYNEQFF. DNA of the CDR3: TGTGCCAGCAGCGTAGCGCAGGGGGCTTCCTACAATGAGCAGTTCTTC.